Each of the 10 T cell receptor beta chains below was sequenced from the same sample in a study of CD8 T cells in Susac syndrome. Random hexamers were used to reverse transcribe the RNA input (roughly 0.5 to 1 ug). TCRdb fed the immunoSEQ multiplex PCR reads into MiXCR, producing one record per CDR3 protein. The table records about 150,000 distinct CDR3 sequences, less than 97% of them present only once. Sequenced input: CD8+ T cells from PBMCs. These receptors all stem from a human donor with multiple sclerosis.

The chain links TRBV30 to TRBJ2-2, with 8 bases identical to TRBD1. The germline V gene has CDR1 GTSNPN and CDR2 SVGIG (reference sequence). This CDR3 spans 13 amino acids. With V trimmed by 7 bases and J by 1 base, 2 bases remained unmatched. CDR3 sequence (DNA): TGTGCCTCTGGGACAGGGAACACCGGGGAGCTGTTTTTT. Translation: CASGTGNTGELFF.

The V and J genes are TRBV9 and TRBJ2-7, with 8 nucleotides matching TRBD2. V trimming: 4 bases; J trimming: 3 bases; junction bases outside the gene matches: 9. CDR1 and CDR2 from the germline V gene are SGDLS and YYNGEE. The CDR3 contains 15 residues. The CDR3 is CASSPKGLEGYEQYF. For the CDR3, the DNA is TGTGCCAGCAGCCCGAAGGGACTAGAAGGCTACGAGCAGTACTTC.

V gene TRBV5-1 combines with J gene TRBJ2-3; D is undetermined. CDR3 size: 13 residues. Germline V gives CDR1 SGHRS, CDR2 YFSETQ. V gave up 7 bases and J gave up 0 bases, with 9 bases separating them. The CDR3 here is CASYVESTDTQYF. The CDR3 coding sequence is TGCGCCAGCTACGTCGAAAGCACAGATACGCAGTATTTT.

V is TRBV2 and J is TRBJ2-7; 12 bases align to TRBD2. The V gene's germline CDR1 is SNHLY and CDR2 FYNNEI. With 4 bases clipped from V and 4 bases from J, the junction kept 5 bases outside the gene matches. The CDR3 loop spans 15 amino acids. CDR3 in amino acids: CASSASGGAAYEQYV. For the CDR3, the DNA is TGTGCCAGCAGTGCTAGCGGGGGGGCAGCGTACGAGCAGTACGTC.

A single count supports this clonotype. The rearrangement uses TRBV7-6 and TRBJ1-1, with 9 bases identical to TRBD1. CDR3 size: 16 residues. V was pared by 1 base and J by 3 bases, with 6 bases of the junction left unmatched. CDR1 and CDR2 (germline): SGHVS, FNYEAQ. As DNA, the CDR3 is TGTGCCAGCAGCTTAGTAACAGGGGGCGCATACACTGAAGCTTTCTTT. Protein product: CASSLVTGGAYTEAFF.

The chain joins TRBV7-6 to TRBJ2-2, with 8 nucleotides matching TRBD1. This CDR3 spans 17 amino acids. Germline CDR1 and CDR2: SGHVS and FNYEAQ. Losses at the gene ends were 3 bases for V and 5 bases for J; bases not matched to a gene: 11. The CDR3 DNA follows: TGTGCCAGCAGCTTTTATAGGCAGGGGGCGAGAACCGGGGAGCTGTTTTTT. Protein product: CASSFYRQGARTGELFF.

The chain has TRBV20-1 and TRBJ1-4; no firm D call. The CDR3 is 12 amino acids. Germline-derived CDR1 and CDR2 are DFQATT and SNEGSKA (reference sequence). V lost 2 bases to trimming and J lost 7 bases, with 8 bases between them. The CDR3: CSARRKGEKLFF. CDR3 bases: TGCAGTGCTAGAAGGAAAGGTGAAAAACTGTTTTTT.

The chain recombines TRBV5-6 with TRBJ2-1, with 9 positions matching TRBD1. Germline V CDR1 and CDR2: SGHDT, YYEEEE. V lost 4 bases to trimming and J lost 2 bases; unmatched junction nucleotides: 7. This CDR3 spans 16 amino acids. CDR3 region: CASSGTGGVPYNEQFF. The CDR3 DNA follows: TGTGCCAGCAGCGGCACAGGGGGCGTCCCCTACAATGAGCAGTTCTTC.

The CDR3 loop is CAWSDEQNQETQYF. CDR3 DNA: TGTGCCTGGAGTGATGAGCAGAACCAAGAGACCCAGTACTTC. The chain employs TRBV30 and TRBJ2-5; D unresolved. The germline V gene has CDR1 GTSNPN and CDR2 SVGIG (reference sequence). V was shortened by 1 base and J by 0 bases, with 9 bases between the two germline ends. CDR3 length equals 14 residues.

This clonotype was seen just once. The CDR3 bases are TGTGCCAGCAGCCTGATCTGGCGGGACACAGATACGCAGTATTTT. Protein sequence: CASSLIWRDTDTQYF. V usage is TRBV27 and J usage is TRBJ2-3, with D perhaps TRBD2 (6 bases). This CDR3 has 15 amino acids. Germline V gives CDR1 MNHEY, CDR2 SMNVEV (reference sequence). The V end was cut by 6 bases, the J end by 2 bases, with 15 bases between.